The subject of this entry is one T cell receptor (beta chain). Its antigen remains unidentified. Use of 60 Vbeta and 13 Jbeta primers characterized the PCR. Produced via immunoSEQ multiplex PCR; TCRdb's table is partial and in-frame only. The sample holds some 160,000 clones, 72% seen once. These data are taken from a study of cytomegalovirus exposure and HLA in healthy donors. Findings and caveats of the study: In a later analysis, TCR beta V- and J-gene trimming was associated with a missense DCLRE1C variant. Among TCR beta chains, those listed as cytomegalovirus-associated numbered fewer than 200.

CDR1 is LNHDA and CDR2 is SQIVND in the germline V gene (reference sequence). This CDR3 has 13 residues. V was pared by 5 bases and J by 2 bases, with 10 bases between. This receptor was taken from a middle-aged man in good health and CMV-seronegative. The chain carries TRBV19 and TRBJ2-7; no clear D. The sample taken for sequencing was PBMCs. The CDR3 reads CASSETDPYEQYF. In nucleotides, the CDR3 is TGTGCCAGTAGTGAAACAGATCCCTACGAGCAGTACTTC.